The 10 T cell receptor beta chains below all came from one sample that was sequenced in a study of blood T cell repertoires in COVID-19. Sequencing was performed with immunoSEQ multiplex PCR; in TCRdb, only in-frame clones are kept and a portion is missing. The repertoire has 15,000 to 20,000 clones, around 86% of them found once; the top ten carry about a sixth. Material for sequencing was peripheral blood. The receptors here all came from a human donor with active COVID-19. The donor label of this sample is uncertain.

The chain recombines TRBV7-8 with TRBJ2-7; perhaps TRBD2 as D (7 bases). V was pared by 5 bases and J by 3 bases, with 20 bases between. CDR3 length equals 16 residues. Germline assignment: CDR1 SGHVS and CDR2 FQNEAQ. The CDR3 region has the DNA TGTGCCAGCAGCGCCAGAGTGGGGGGGCAAGTCTACGAGCAGTACTTC. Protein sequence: CASSARVGGQVYEQYF.

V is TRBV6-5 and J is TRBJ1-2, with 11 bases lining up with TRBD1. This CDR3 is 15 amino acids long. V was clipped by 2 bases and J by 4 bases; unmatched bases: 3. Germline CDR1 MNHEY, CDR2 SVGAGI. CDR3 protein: CASSYGQGAAYGYTF. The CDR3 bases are TGTGCCAGCAGTTACGGACAGGGGGCGGCCTATGGCTACACCTTC.

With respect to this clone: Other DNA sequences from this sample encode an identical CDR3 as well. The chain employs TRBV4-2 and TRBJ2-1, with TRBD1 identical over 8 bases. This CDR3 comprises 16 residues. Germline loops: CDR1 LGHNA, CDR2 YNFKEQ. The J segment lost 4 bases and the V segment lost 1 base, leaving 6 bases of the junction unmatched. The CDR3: CASSQGADRAYNEQFF. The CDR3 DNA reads TGTGCCAGCAGCCAAGGGGCGGACAGGGCATACAATGAGCAGTTCTTC.

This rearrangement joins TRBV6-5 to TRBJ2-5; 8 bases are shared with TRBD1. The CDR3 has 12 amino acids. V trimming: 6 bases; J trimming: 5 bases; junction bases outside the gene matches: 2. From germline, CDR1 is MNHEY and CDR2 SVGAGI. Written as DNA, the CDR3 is TGTGCCAGCAGCCGGGACAGGGAGACCCAGTACTTC. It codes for CASSRDRETQYF.

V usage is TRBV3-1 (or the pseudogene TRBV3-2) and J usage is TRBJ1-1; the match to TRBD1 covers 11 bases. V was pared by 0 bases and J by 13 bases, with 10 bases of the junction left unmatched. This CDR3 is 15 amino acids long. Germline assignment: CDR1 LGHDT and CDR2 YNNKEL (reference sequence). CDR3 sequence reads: CASSQDPGTGGYLFF. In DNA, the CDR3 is TGTGCCAGCAGCCAAGATCCGGGGACAGGGGGATACCTTTTCTTT.

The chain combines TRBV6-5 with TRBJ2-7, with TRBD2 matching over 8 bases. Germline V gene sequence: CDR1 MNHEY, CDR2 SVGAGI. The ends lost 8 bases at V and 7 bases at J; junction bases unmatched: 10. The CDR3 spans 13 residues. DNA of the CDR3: TGTGCCAGCGCCCTCGGGAGGGGCAGTGAGCAGTACTTC. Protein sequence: CASALGRGSEQYF.

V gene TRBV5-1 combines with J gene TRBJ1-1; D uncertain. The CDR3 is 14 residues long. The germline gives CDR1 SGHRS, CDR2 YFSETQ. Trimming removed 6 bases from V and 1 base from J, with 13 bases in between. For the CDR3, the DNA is TGCGCCAGCAACGAAGCTACAGCGAACACTGAAGCTTTCTTT. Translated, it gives CASNEATANTEAFF.

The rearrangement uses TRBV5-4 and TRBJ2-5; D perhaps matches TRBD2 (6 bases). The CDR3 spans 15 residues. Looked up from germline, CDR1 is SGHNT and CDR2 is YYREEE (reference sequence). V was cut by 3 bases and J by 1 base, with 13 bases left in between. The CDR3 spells CASSSPGLSQETQYF. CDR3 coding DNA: TGTGCCAGCAGCTCACCGGGACTTTCCCAAGAGACCCAGTACTTC.

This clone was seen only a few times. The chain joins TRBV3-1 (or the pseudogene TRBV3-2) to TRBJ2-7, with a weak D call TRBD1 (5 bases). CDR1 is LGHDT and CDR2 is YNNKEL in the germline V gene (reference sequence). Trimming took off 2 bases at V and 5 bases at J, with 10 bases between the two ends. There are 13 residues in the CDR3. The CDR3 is CASSQQGTHEQYF. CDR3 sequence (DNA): TGTGCCAGCAGCCAACAGGGTACCCACGAGCAGTACTTC.

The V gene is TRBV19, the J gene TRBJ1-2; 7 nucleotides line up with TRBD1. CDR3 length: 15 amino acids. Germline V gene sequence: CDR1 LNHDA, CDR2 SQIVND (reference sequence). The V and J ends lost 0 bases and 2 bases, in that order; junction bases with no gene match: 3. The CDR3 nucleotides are TGTGCCAGTAGTATAGAGATGACAGGGAACTATGGCTACACCTTC. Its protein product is CASSIEMTGNYGYTF.